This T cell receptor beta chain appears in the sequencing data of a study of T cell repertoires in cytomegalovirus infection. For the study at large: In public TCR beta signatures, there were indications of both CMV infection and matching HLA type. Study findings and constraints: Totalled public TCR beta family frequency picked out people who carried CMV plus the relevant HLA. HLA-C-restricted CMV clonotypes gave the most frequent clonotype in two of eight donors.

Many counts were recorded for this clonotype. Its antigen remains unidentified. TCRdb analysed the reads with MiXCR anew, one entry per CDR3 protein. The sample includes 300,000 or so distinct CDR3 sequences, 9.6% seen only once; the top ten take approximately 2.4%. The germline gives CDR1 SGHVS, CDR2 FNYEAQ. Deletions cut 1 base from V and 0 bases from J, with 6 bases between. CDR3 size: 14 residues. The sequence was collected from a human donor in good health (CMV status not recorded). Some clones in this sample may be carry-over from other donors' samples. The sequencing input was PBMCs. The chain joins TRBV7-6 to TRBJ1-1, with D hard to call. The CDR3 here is CASSLEMVNTEAFF. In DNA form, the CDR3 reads TGTGCCAGCAGCTTAGAGATGGTGAACACTGAAGCTTTCTTT.